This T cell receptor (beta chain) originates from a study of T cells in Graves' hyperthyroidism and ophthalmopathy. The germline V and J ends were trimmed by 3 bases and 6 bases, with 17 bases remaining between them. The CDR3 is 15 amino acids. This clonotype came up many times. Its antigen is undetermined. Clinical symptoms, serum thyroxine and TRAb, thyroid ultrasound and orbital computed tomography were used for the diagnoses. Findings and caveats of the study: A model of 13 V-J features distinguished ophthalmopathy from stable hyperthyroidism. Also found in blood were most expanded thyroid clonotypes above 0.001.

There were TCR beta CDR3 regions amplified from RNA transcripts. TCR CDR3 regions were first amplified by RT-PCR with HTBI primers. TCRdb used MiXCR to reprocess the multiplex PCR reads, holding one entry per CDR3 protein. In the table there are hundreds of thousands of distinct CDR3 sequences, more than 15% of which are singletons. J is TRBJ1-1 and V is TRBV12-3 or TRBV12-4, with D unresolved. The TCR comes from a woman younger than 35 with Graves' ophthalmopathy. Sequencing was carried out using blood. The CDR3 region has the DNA TGTGCCAGCAGTTTTAGGACGGGCACGGGTGCTGAAGCTTTCTTT. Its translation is CASSFRTGTGAEAFF.